Given below is one T cell receptor (beta chain) in context. The antigen remains undetermined. Stated time point: week 35, safety follow-up. Topical imiquimod accompanied each vaccine dose, which consisted of 300 ug of mutant IDH1 20-mer peptide. The data were taken from a study of a mutant IDH1 vaccine in newly diagnosed glioma. The germline gives CDR1 SNHLY, CDR2 FYNNEI. CDR3 length: 12 amino acids. V lost 3 bases, J lost 9 bases, and 11 bases lay in between. Sequencing used immunoSEQ multiplex PCR; TCRdb keeps in-frame clones, though not all of them. The data show about 56,000 clones, with about nine tenths seen just once and 1.6% held by the top ten.

The chain uses TRBV2 and TRBJ1-1; a weak D match, TRBD1 (5 bases). This clonotype originated in a man aged 35-49 years with glioma. Here the sequenced sample was PBMCs, taken from a glioma patient whose treatment included an IDH1 peptide vaccine. In nucleotides, the CDR3 is TGTGCCAGCAGTGATCCCGGGACCAAAGCTTTCTTT. Protein product: CASSDPGTKAFF.